This is a list of T cell receptor beta chains from one sample in a study of blood T cell repertoires in COVID-19. Sequenced by immunoSEQ multiplex PCR; TCRdb stores in-frame clones only, minus some. Found here are some 530,000 clones, 70% to 90% of them singletons; the top ten hold roughly 3.2%. Sequencing was performed on peripheral blood. The receptors stem from a human donor in a cohort sampled during active COVID-19. The CDR3 runs from the conserved cysteine through the conserved F or W. A D gene is named only where the DNA matches it firmly. Only part of the rows carry a size: once, few, many, or a class if the clone is expanded.

TRBD1 14 TRBJ1-2 TRBV5-1 NA TGCGCCAGCAGCCCCGGGACAGGGAACTATGGCTACACCTTC CASSPGTGNYGYTF
NA 14 TRBJ1-2 TRBV19 NA TGTGCCAGTAGTCCCCGGGATGGTGACTATGGCTACACCTTC CASSPRDGDYGYTF
NA 12 TRBJ2-3 TRBV2 NA TGTGCCACTCGACCGACTCGGGATACGCAGTATTTT CATRPTRDTQYF
TRBD1 15 TRBJ1-2 TRBV24-1 NA TGTGCCACCAGTGCTGGGACAGATCTCAACTATGGCTACACCTTC CATSAGTDLNYGYTF
NA 15 TRBJ2-6 TRBV7-2 few TGTGCCAGCAGCTTCTCGGGCTCTGGGGCCAACGTCCTGACTTTC CASSFSGSGANVLTF
NA 15 TRBJ2-2 TRBV3-1/TRBV3-2 NA TGTGCCAGCAGCCGCTTCCGGGATACTCCCGGGGAGCTGTTTTTT CASSRFRDTPGELFF
NA 16 TRBJ2-3 TRBV5-8 NA TGTGCCAGCAGCCCCTTAGGGGGACAAGACACAGATACGCAGTATTTT CASSPLGGQDTDTQYF
TRBD2 14 TRBJ2-2 TRBV28 NA TGTGCCAGCAGAAGGACTAGGAACACCGGGGAGCTGTTTTTT CASRRTRNTGELFF
NA 15 TRBJ1-6 TRBV27 NA TGTGCCAGCAGTACCGGACACCCGGTTTCGTCACCCCTCCACTTT CASSTGHPVSSPLHF
NA 13 TRBJ1-6 TRBV19 NA TGTGCCAGTAGTACACGAGGGAAGTCACCCCTCCACTTT CASSTRGKSPLHF
TRBD2 15 TRBJ2-5 TRBV2 NA TGTGCCAGCAGTGAAGAGGGAGGGTCCCAAGAGACCCAGTACTTC CASSEEGGSQETQYF
NA 14 TRBJ2-5 TRBV6-5 NA TGTGCCAGCAGCGCGGACTGGGGAGCAATGACCCAGTACTTC CASSADWGAMTQYF
TRBD1 16 TRBJ2-6 TRBV19 NA TGTGCCAGTAGTGGAGACAGGGGGCGCGGGGCCAACGTCCTGACTTTC CASSGDRGRGANVLTF
TRBD1 15 TRBJ2-1 TRBV28 NA TGTGCCAGCAGTTCTAGACAGGGAGCCTACAATGAGCAGTTCTTC CASSSRQGAYNEQFF
TRBD2 15 TRBJ2-1 TRBV7-2 few TGTGCCAGCACCCCCCAGGGAGGGGATCGGAATGAGCAGTTCTTC CASTPQGGDRNEQFF
TRBD1 13 TRBJ2-1 TRBV6-6 NA TGTGCCAGCGGGACAGGGGCCTACAATGAGCAGTTCTTC CASGTGAYNEQFF
TRBD2 16 TRBJ2-1 TRBV7-8 NA TGTGCCAGCAGCCCTAGGACTAGCGGGTTTTACAATGAGCAGTTCTTC CASSPRTSGFYNEQFF
TRBD2 15 TRBJ2-2 TRBV6-2/TRBV6-3 NA TGTGCCAGCAGTTACGGAGCGGGAGCCGTCCGGGAGCTGTTTTTT CASSYGAGAVRELFF
NA 15 TRBJ1-2 TRBV9 NA TGTGCCAGCAGCCCAAAGAGGGAACACGGTTGGGGCTACACCTTC CASSPKREHGWGYTF
NA 16 TRBJ1-3 TRBV28 NA TGTGCCAGCATAGGGGCAGGGCAGAGCTCTGGAAACACCATATATTTT CASIGAGQSSGNTIYF
NA 12 TRBJ2-3 TRBV6-2/TRBV6-3 NA TGTGCCAGCAGTTTCTACACAGATACGCAGTATTTT CASSFYTDTQYF
TRBD1 16 TRBJ2-7 TRBV11-2 NA TGTGCCAGCAGCTCGTCCGTGGGACAGGGTTCCTACGAGCAGTACTTC CASSSSVGQGSYEQYF
TRBD2 14 TRBJ2-7 TRBV5-4 NA TGTGCCAGCAGCGCCGGGACTAGCGGCTACGAGCAGTACTTC CASSAGTSGYEQYF
TRBD2 20 TRBJ2-1 TRBV4-2 NA TGTGCCAGCAGCCAAGATCTAACTACTAGCGGGACCTTCTCCTACAATGAGCAGTTCTTC CASSQDLTTSGTFSYNEQFF
NA 17 TRBJ2-7 TRBV11-2 NA TGTGCCAGCAGCACCCCTACTGGGGCACCGATTACCTACGAGCAGTACTTC CASSTPTGAPITYEQYF
TRBD2 16 TRBJ2-1 TRBV3-1/TRBV3-2 NA TGTGCCAGCAGCCACCAAGGAGCGGGAGCCTACAATGAGCAGTTCTTC CASSHQGAGAYNEQFF
TRBD1 15 TRBJ2-7 TRBV6-5 NA TGTGCCAGCAGTTCACCGGGACAGGGAATCTACGAGCAGTACTTC CASSSPGQGIYEQYF
NA 18 TRBJ2-6 TRBV21-1 once TGTGCCAGCAGCAAAGCGGCCAGGGCCGCGAGTGGGGCCAACGTCCTGACTTTC CASSKAARAASGANVLTF
TRBD1 19 TRBJ1-6 TRBV6-6 NA TGTGCCAGCAGTCCTGAGAGGGGACAGGCTATTATTTATAATTCACCCCTCCACTTT CASSPERGQAIIYNSPLHF
TRBD1 15 TRBJ1-2 TRBV7-9 once TGTGCCAGCAGCTTAGAGGGACAGGCCCACTATGGCTACACCTTC CASSLEGQAHYGYTF
TRBD1 15 TRBJ1-2 TRBV4-2 NA TGTGCCAGCAGCTCAACCGGGACAGGGACGGGTGGCTACACCTTC CASSSTGTGTGGYTF
TRBD2 14 TRBJ2-7 TRBV30 NA TGTGCCTGGACCCAGCGGGGCCCCTCCTACGAGCAGTACTTC CAWTQRGPSYEQYF